This entry describes one TCR beta chain. It has no known antigen specificity. The input lacks base qualities; no much larger clone sits a single base away. This specimen belongs to a study of T cell responses to AZD1222 COVID-19 vaccine listed by TCRdb under 2021. Background for the entire study: A total of roughly 240 trial participants underwent TCR sequencing, of whom 207 received two doses of AZD1222 and around 26 received two doses of the MenACWY control vaccine. Enrollment into the trials was organized by age into subgroups of 18-55, 56-69 and 70-plus years, and those subgroups contained approximately 160, 26 and 62 TCR-sequenced participants, respectively.

CDR1 and CDR2 (MGHRA, YSYEKL) derive from the germline V gene. A distance of 17 bases separates the germline ends of V and J, which lose 0 bases and 5 bases respectively. CDR3 length: 17 amino acids, cysteine to phenylalanine. CDR3 DNA only is kept here, 51 bases in frame from base 1. Study-wide findings and limitations: After two AZD1222 doses, both the breadth and the depth of spike-specific TCRs were significantly higher than at day 0 and than in MenACWY recipients. Conclusions about previously exposed vaccinees are limited because only 5 or 6 AZD1222 recipients were SARS-CoV-2 seropositive at baseline. Because no day 14 peak-response samples were available, the repertoires could be characterized only after the peak T cell response. The 56-69-year group was small, and its depth increase did not reach significance, likely because of low power. Participants were mostly white British, with more females than males. The authors suggested clonal diversity may have been underestimated. Reportedly, almost half of the unique spike-specific TCRs recognized epitopes lying outside the regions that are mutated in the B.1.351 and B.1.1.7 variants. Vaccine-associated CD4 TCRs spanned the whole spike protein, with dominant responses in regions 160-218 and 743-854.

The CDR3 regions of human TCRbeta chains were subjected to immunosequencing. Per the source publication's procedure: Repertoire TCRs were matched against a reference library of SARS-CoV-2-specific TCRs generated with the MIRA antigen-specificity platform. Breadth meant the fraction of unique TCRs that were SARS-CoV-2-associated, whereas depth meant the fraction of total T cells that were SARS-CoV-2-associated. Using the MIRA data, every spike-specific TCR was mapped to the spike region that the TCR reacted to and assigned to either a CD4 or a CD8 class. Log10-transformed breadth and depth values were compared by one-way ANOVA with Sidak's multiple comparisons tests. TCRdb re-hosts the immuneACCESS table, in-frame sequences only. Its copies lack some clones; in the studies checked, an unresolved V gene accounts for under half of them, and the cause for the rest is not known. D and trimming come from the DNA, and the V and J calls and clone size come from that table. The sample table contains 150,000 to 200,000 clones; only one count was recorded for just over 90% of them. Approximately 0.98% of the sample belongs to the ten largest clones.

The sample's time point label is to be understood as: about 28 days (+/-7) after the second vaccine dose. AZD1222 recipients given second doses at about 4 weeks or at about 12 weeks were pooled, since spike-specific TCR depth and breadth were not found to differ between the two schedules. Samples from vaccinated people were obtained from the UK trials COV001 and COV002, which included a single-blind randomized controlled phase 2/3 trial of AZD1222 (ChAdOx1 nCoV-19) in healthy adults. For TCRbeta chain sequencing, PBMC samples from trial participants were taken at day 0 and at day 28 after the second dose.

This TCR was recovered from an adult who received the AZD1222 COVID-19 vaccine. The sequences come from peripheral blood, collected 28 days after the second AZD1222 dose. Recombination joined TRBV4-1 with TRBJ1-5; the D region possibly corresponds to TRBD1 (6 bases align). The DNA sequence reads TGCGCCAGCAGCCAAGATGGCCGGGACACGGGTTATCAGCCCCAGCATTTT. Translated, it gives CASSQDGRDTGYQPQHF.